Reported below is one T cell receptor beta chain. This sample is part of a study of monozygotic twins with inflammatory bowel disease. UMIs containing a 6-nucleotide sample barcode were added via template switching. From its re-call of the 5' RACE reads, TCRdb lists each CDR3 protein once, without DNA. The record lists about 450,000 distinct CDR3 sequences, of which the ten most abundant hold 2% to 3%. The CDR3 extends over 16 amino acids. Germline CDR1 and CDR2: KGHSH and LQKENI. The material sequenced was blood. The chain carries TRBV18 and TRBJ2-3. This sequence was found in a human donor with ulcerative colitis or Crohn's disease, or a healthy co-twin of an affected twin (not recorded which). The CDR3 region is CASSPPMGGPTDTQYF.